The T cell receptor (beta chain) described here comes from a study of a mutant IDH1 vaccine in newly diagnosed glioma. Measured with immunoSEQ multiplex PCR; TCRdb has only the in-frame clones, and not every one. The sample lists some 120,000 clones, about four fifths seen once, with 5% to 6% in the top ten. As to time point: week 11, during vaccination. It was 300 ug of mutant IDH1 20-mer peptide that made up each vaccine dose, given with topical imiquimod. This CDR3 has 16 amino acids. Deletions cut 0 bases from V and 0 bases from J, with 8 bases between. CDR1 and CDR2 (germline): MNHNY, SVGAGI (reference sequence). A note on this clone: Antigen specificity is unknown.

The sequencing used PBMCs, collected from a glioma patient whose treatment included an IDH1 peptide vaccine. This sequence joins TRBV6-6 and TRBJ2-2; D unclear. The clonotype originates from a middle-aged man with glioma. The DNA for the CDR3 is TGTGCCAGCAGTTACTCGAGGCGCACGAACACCGGGGAGCTGTTTTTT. The encoded protein is CASSYSRRTNTGELFF.